This T cell receptor (beta chain) was recovered during a study of T cell repertoires in cytomegalovirus infection. Across the whole study: Recently identified HLA-C-restricted and well-studied HLA-B-restricted CMV epitopes were used. Shared public TCR beta signatures pointed to both CMV infection and a matching HLA type.

Study-level results: Totalled public TCR beta family frequency picked out people who carried CMV plus the relevant HLA.

This CDR3 is 16 amino acids long. Trimming removed 5 bases from V and 6 bases from J, with 22 bases in between. Germline V gives CDR1 LNHDA, CDR2 SQIVND (reference sequence). Worth noting for this clonotype: Its specificity is not known.

TCRdb reprocessed the reads via MiXCR and lists one record per CDR3 protein. The sample includes around 770,000 distinct CDR3 sequences, just under 30% seen only once; the top ten take roughly 13%. Sequences were derived from cultured CD8+ T cells from PBMCs, sampled from culture after CMV antigen stimulation. V gene TRBV19 combines with J gene TRBJ1-1; D gene ambiguous. The source is a human donor in good health (CMV status not recorded). Some clones in this sample may be carry-over from other donors' samples. CDR3 sequence reads: CASSPKTLYSDPEAFF. As DNA, the CDR3 is TGTGCCAGTAGTCCGAAGACCCTCTACTCGGACCCTGAAGCTTTCTTT. Complete variable domain (other parts from reference TRBV19 and TRBJ1-1): DGGITQSPKYLFRKEGQNVTLSCEQNLNHDAMYWYRQDPGQGLRLIYYSQIVNDFQKGDIAEGYSVSREKKESFPLTVTSAQKNPTAFYLCASSPKTLYSDPEAFFGQGTRLTVV.